This note documents a single T cell receptor (beta chain) sequence. Measured with immunoSEQ multiplex PCR; TCRdb has only the in-frame clones, and not every one. The table records 35,000 to 45,000 clones, about 80% of them present only once. This entry belongs to a study of PD-L1 blockade in urothelial cancer. Study-wide background: At 3 weeks after treatment start (second dose) and again at 6 weeks, blood was analyzed.

Germline trimming cut 6 bases from V and 3 bases from J; bases unmatched to any gene: 7. The germline V gene has CDR1 MDHEN and CDR2 SYDVKM. CDR3 length: 15 amino acids. The TCR originated in a man between 65 and 80 years old with urothelial cancer. Sequenced here: PBMCs, sampled around atezolizumab (anti-PD-L1) treatment. The genes are TRBV28 and TRBJ2-5; 10 nucleotides line up with TRBD2. The CDR3 loop reads CASSRRTSGEETQYF. CDR3 DNA sequence: TGTGCCAGCAGCCGCCGGACTAGCGGAGAAGAGACCCAGTACTTC.